This record concerns one T cell receptor (beta chain) sequence. Its antigen is unknown. At one of its ends the junction is not consistent with the germline gene, which may arise from a read error. The germline V gene encodes CDR1 MDHEN and CDR2 SYDVKM. CDR3 size: 16 residues. This sample is drawn from a study of identical twins. Study-wide findings and caveats: The study drew conclusions from cross-sectional statistical analysis, not from following the same donors. Invariant T cells like MAIT and iNKT could partly confound the zero-insertion analyses.

Unique molecular identifiers were present on the cDNA, and a universal primer site came from template switching. TCRdb called the 5' RACE reads again in MiXCR, with one record for every CDR3 protein. Of under 300,000 distinct CDR3 sequences in the sample, 10% to 15% are singletons; the top ten hold roughly 3.7%. This same sample was also part of a study on yellow fever vaccine responses in identical twins. According to that study: A vaccine T cell response that seemed partly convergent and partly personalized was reported in twins.

The clonotype comes from a woman younger than 30 in good health. The V gene is TRBV28, the J gene TRBJ1-2, with 12 bases that match TRBD1. Input material: memory (CD45RO+) T cells sorted from blood. The CDR3 DNA reads as TGCGCCAGCCAAGGGACAGGGGGCCGATTCCAAAATGGCTACACCTTC. Translating it yields CASQGTGGRFQNGYTF.